This TCR beta chain was found in a study of T cell responses to AZD1222 COVID-19 vaccine. Findings and caveats of the study: Reports indicate that nearly half of spike-specific TCRs are directed at unmutated variant regions. Seropositive at baseline were only a handful of AZD1222 recipients. Most donors were white British and more were female, and clonal diversity was possibly underestimated.

This CDR3 comprises 17 residues. Germline lookup yields CDR1 MGHRA and CDR2 YSYEKL. The V end was cut by 0 bases, the J end by 6 bases, with 15 bases between. Measured with immunoSEQ multiplex PCR; TCRdb has only the in-frame clones, and not every one. The table has around 150,000 clones, about 90% seen once. Pooled together were second doses at about 4 or about 12 weeks. On this clone itself: Its cognate antigen is unknown.

Sequenced material: peripheral blood, taken 28 days after the second AZD1222 dose. The clonotype was recovered from an adult who received the AZD1222 COVID-19 vaccine. The rearrangement uses TRBV4-1 and TRBJ1-6; D may be TRBD1 (6 bases). In DNA, the CDR3 is TGCGCCAGCAGCCAAGAAGGACAGCTAAAACGTAATTCACCCCTCCACTTT. Translation: CASSQEGQLKRNSPLHF.